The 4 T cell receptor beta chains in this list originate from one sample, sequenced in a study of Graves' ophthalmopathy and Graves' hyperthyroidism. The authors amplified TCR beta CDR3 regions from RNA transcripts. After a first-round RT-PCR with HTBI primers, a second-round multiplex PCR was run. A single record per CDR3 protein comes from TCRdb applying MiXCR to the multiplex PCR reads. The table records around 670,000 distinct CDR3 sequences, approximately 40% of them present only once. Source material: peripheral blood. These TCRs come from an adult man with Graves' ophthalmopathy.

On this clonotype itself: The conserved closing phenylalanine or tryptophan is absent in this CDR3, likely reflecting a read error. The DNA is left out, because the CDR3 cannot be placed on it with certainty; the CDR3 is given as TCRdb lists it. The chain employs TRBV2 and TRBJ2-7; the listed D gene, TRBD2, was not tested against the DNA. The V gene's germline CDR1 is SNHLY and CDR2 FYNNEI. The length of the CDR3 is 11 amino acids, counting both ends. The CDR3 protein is CASSELAGGYT.

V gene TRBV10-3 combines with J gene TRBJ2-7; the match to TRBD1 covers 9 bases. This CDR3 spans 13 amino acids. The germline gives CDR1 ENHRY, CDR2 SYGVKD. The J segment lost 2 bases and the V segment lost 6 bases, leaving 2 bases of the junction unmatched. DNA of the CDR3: TGTGCCATCAGGGGGACAGGGACCTACGAGCAGTACTTC. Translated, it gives CAIRGTGTYEQYF.

The CDR3 is CASSPRTGGGEEKLFF. The CDR3 bases are TGCGCCAGCAGCCCCAGGACAGGGGGCGGAGAAGAAAAACTGTTTTTT. V gene TRBV5-1 combines with J gene TRBJ1-4; 11 bases are a match to TRBD1. The CDR3 is 16 residues long. Trimming removed 4 bases from V and 8 bases from J; junction bases left unmatched: 10. Germline V gene lookup returns CDR1 SGHRS and CDR2 YFSETQ.

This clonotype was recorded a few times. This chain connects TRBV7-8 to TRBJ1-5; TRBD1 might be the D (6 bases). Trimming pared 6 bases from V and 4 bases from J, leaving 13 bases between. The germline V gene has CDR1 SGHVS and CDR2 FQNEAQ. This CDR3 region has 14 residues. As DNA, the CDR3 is TGTGCCAGCAGGTTGGGACATAGAAATCAGCCCCAGCATTTT. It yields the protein CASRLGHRNQPQHF. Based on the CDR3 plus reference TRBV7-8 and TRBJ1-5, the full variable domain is GAGVSQSPRYKVAKRGQDVALRCDPISGHVSLFWYQQALGQGPEFLTYFQNEAQLDKSGLPSDRFFAERPEGSVSTLKIQRTQQEDSAVYLCASRLGHRNQPQHFGDGTRLSIL.